This TCR beta chain derives from a study of PD-1 blockade in classical Hodgkin lymphoma. Libraries were prepared by immunoSEQ multiplex PCR; TCRdb keeps only in-frame clonotypes and omits some of them. The sample shows about 6,000 clones, about 79% of them seen only once. Every patient was affected by relapse after autologous stem cell transplantation, while exposure to brentuximab vedotin was not uniform. Applied to thawed PBMCs, magnetic negative selection was the method used to isolate CD8+ T cells. Under best response, outcomes were complete response, partial response or progressive disease. Germline-derived CDR1 and CDR2 are SEHNR and FQNEAQ (reference sequence). The CDR3 runs 13 residues. Trimming cost V 9 bases and J 0 bases, with 9 bases left between them. In its sample, this clone was seen a few times. What it binds is not known. Whole-study findings and limits: It was reported that newly diagnosed patients had less baseline TCR diversity than healthy donors. Partial responders and progressors had significantly lower baseline TCR diversity. Significant TCR diversity gains by C4D1 occurred in CD4+ but not CD8+ cells.

The chain has TRBV7-9 and TRBJ2-1; TRBD1 or TRBD2 may be the D gene (5 bases each). The sequence was collected from a human donor with classical Hodgkin lymphoma. The sequences come from CD8+ T cells from blood, collected at baseline. CDR3 in amino acids: CASWGSSYNEQFF. The CDR3 DNA reads as TGTGCCAGTTGGGGGAGCTCCTACAATGAGCAGTTCTTC.